Listed below are T cell receptor beta chains from one sample, sequenced in a study of T cell changes during pregnancy in multiple sclerosis. Generated by immunoSEQ multiplex PCR, the TCRdb table keeps only in-frame clones and is missing some. The sample lists roughly 100,000 clones, 85% to 95% occurring once. The sequences come from peripheral blood, collected after pregnancy. The receptors here all came from a female donor with multiple sclerosis, enrolled in a pregnancy study. Each CDR3 is given with its conserved first and last residue. Fields, in order: J gene, V gene, D gene, clone size, CDR3 protein, CDR3 DNA. A D gene is named only where the DNA matches it firmly. The size of a clone is reported for some rows only, either as once, few or many, or as a class for expanded clones.

J gene: TRBJ2-1
V gene: TRBV5-1
D gene: TRBD2
clone size: NA
CDR3 protein: CASSLFLAGGGEQFF
CDR3 DNA: TGCGCCAGCAGCTTGTTTCTAGCGGGAGGAGGTGAGCAGTTCTTC

J gene: TRBJ2-2
V gene: TRBV5-1
D gene: TRBD2
clone size: NA
CDR3 protein: CASSPGLAANTGELFF
CDR3 DNA: TGCGCCAGCAGCCCGGGACTAGCGGCGAACACCGGGGAGCTGTTTTTT

J gene: TRBJ2-5
V gene: TRBV11-2
D gene: NA
clone size: NA
CDR3 protein: CASSTQETQYF
CDR3 DNA: TGTGCCAGCAGCACACAAGAGACCCAGTACTTC

J gene: TRBJ2-7
V gene: TRBV2
D gene: NA
clone size: NA
CDR3 protein: CASRTDRPNIYEQYF
CDR3 DNA: TGTGCCAGCAGGACGGACAGACCTAACATTTACGAGCAGTACTTC

J gene: TRBJ2-1
V gene: TRBV5-1
D gene: NA
clone size: NA
CDR3 protein: CASSLDLPSSGNEQFF
CDR3 DNA: TGCGCCAGCAGCTTGGATCTTCCCAGCTCGGGCAATGAGCAGTTCTTC

J gene: TRBJ1-4
V gene: TRBV6-5
D gene: NA
clone size: NA
CDR3 protein: CASSLQGRGEKLFF
CDR3 DNA: TGTGCCAGCAGCCTACAGGGAAGGGGTGAAAAACTGTTTTTT

J gene: TRBJ1-1
V gene: TRBV10-1
D gene: NA
clone size: NA
CDR3 protein: CASSECRVEAFF
CDR3 DNA: TGCGCCAGCAGTGAATGCCGGGTAGAAGCTTTCTTT

J gene: TRBJ2-5
V gene: TRBV2
D gene: TRBD2
clone size: NA
CDR3 protein: CASRLAGVRETQYF
CDR3 DNA: TGTGCCAGTAGACTAGCGGGGGTGAGGGAGACCCAGTACTTC

J gene: TRBJ2-1
V gene: TRBV6-4
D gene: NA
clone size: NA
CDR3 protein: CASSALGTNEQFF
CDR3 DNA: TGTGCCAGCAGCGCTCTGGGGACAAATGAGCAGTTCTTC

J gene: TRBJ1-1
V gene: TRBV5-1
D gene: NA
clone size: NA
CDR3 protein: CASSLASMNTEAFF
CDR3 DNA: TGCGCCAGCAGCTTGGCGTCTATGAACACTGAAGCTTTCTTT

J gene: TRBJ2-3
V gene: TRBV5-1
D gene: TRBD2
clone size: NA
CDR3 protein: CASSLYRDYSTDTQYF
CDR3 DNA: TGCGCCAGCAGCTTGTATCGGGACTATAGCACAGATACGCAGTATTTT

J gene: TRBJ2-1
V gene: TRBV10-3
D gene: NA
clone size: NA
CDR3 protein: CAISILSLARSSYNEQFF
CDR3 DNA: TGTGCCATCAGTATCCTTTCGCTAGCGAGGAGCTCCTACAATGAGCAGTTCTTC

J gene: TRBJ1-2
V gene: TRBV28
D gene: NA
clone size: once
CDR3 protein: CASRRGLGYGYTF
CDR3 DNA: TGTGCCAGCAGGCGGGGGCTTGGCTATGGCTACACCTTC

J gene: TRBJ2-5
V gene: TRBV5-1
D gene: NA
clone size: NA
CDR3 protein: CASSSSYQETQYF
CDR3 DNA: TGCGCCAGCAGCTCGAGTTACCAAGAGACCCAGTACTTC

J gene: TRBJ2-1
V gene: TRBV5-1
D gene: NA
clone size: NA
CDR3 protein: CASSLGGGQYNEQFF
CDR3 DNA: TGCGCCAGCAGCTTGGGTGGGGGCCAGTACAATGAGCAGTTCTTC

J gene: TRBJ2-1
V gene: TRBV7-3
D gene: NA
clone size: NA
CDR3 protein: CASSLSGRNNEQFF
CDR3 DNA: TGTGCCAGCAGCTTATCAGGTCGGAACAATGAGCAGTTCTTC

J gene: TRBJ2-2
V gene: TRBV19
D gene: TRBD2
clone size: NA
CDR3 protein: CASRLAGHNTGELFF
CDR3 DNA: TGTGCCAGTAGGCTAGCGGGGCACAACACCGGGGAGCTGTTTTTT

J gene: TRBJ1-5
V gene: TRBV5-8
D gene: TRBD1
clone size: NA
CDR3 protein: CASSLVVWAGGDSNQPQHF
CDR3 DNA: TGTGCCAGCAGCTTGGTAGTGTGGGCAGGGGGCGACTCCAATCAGCCCCAGCATTTT

J gene: TRBJ2-1
V gene: TRBV30
D gene: TRBD2
clone size: NA
CDR3 protein: CACQYQVGLAYNEQFF
CDR3 DNA: TGTGCCTGCCAATACCAGGTCGGACTAGCGTACAATGAGCAGTTCTTC

J gene: TRBJ2-7
V gene: TRBV6-5
D gene: TRBD1
clone size: NA
CDR3 protein: CASSLGQGSSYEQYF
CDR3 DNA: TGTGCCAGCAGTTTGGGACAGGGGAGCTCCTACGAGCAGTACTTC

J gene: TRBJ2-1
V gene: TRBV5-4
D gene: TRBD1
clone size: NA
CDR3 protein: CASSHRDRDPNNEQFF
CDR3 DNA: TGTGCCAGCAGCCACCGGGACAGGGATCCCAACAATGAGCAGTTCTTC

J gene: TRBJ2-1
V gene: TRBV5-5
D gene: TRBD2
clone size: NA
CDR3 protein: CASSSRLAGVGEQFF
CDR3 DNA: TGTGCCAGCAGCTCCCGACTAGCGGGAGTCGGTGAGCAGTTCTTC